These 7 T cell receptor beta chains were all obtained from the same sample, sequenced in a study of shared clonotypes between healthy human individuals. TCRdb's copy holds only in-frame clones and misses some; the assay was immunoSEQ multiplex PCR. Among hundreds of thousands of clones listed, 75% to 85% were seen once. Sequenced sample: PBMCs. These receptors came from a middle-aged woman in good health. Some clones in this sample may be carry-over from other donors' samples.

This clone occurred once. A much larger clone sits a single nucleotide away, making a read error possible. The chain uses TRBV6-6 and TRBJ2-7, with 9 bases fitting TRBD1. From germline, CDR1 is MNHNY and CDR2 SVGAGI (reference sequence). The junction had 2 bases not matched to a gene; V was cut back by 2 bases and J by 6 bases. This CDR3 is built from 13 residues. Written as DNA, the CDR3 is TGTGCCAGCAGTTACGGGACAGGGATCGAGCAGTACTTC. It is translated as CASSYGTGIEQYF.

The chain combines TRBV5-4 with TRBJ2-2, with 10 bases identical to TRBD2. The V gene end was trimmed by 3 bases and the J gene end by 7 bases; junction bases not matched to a gene: 6. CDR1 is SGHNT and CDR2 is YYREEE in the germline V gene (reference sequence). The CDR3 has 15 amino acids. The DNA of the CDR3 is TGTGCCAGCAGCTCCCCTAGCGGGAGTGGCGGGGAGCTGTTTTTT. This gives the protein CASSSPSGSGGELFF. Looking up the rest from reference TRBV5-4 and TRBJ2-2 gives the full variable domain: ETGVTQSPTHLIKTRGQQVTLRCSSQSGHNTVSWYQQALGQGPQFIFQYYREEENGRGNFPPRFSGLQFPNYSSELNVNALELDDSALYLCASSSPSGSGGELFFGEGSRLTVL.

This chain connects TRBV28 to TRBJ1-1; 10 nucleotides agree with TRBD1. Germline V gene sequence: CDR1 MDHEN, CDR2 SYDVKM. The CDR3 has 14 residues. V shed 5 bases, J shed 6 bases, and the junction held 6 bases outside the gene matches. CDR3 DNA: TGTGCCAGCAGTCTGACAGGGGGCAAGTCTGAAGCTTTCTTT. Encoded protein: CASSLTGGKSEAFF. Using reference TRBV28 and TRBJ1-1 for the parts outside the CDR3, the full variable domain is DVKVTQSSRYLVKRTGEKVFLECVQDMDHENMFWYRQDPGLGLRLIYFSYDVKMKEKGDIPEGYSVSREKKERFSLILESASTNQTSMYLCASSLTGGKSEAFFGQGTRLTVV.

This chain connects TRBV19 to TRBJ2-3; 7 bases match TRBD2. This CDR3 is 16 amino acids long. CDR1 is LNHDA and CDR2 is SQIVND in the germline V gene (reference sequence). J gave up 10 bases and V 3 bases, and 16 bases lay outside the gene matches. CDR3 nucleotide sequence: TGTGCCAGTAGTATTCAAGGCGGCGGGAGTTGGTCGGCGCAGTATTTT. The encoded protein is CASSIQGGGSWSAQYF. Together with reference TRBV19 and TRBJ2-3, the CDR3 gives the full variable domain: DGGITQSPKYLFRKEGQNVTLSCEQNLNHDAMYWYRQDPGQGLRLIYYSQIVNDFQKGDIAEGYSVSREKKESFPLTVTSAQKNPTAFYLCASSIQGGGSWSAQYFGPGTRLTVL.

The chain employs TRBV7-2 and TRBJ1-3, with D perhaps TRBD1 (5 bases). V gave up 4 bases and J gave up 1 base, with 17 bases separating them. The length of the CDR3 is 17 residues. Germline-derived CDR1 and CDR2 are SGHTA and FQGNSA. The CDR3 nucleotides are TGTGCCAGCAGCTATTCGTGGGGCGGGACGTCTGGAAACACCATATATTTT. This codes for CASSYSWGGTSGNTIYF. The full variable domain, its missing parts supplied by reference TRBV7-2 and TRBJ1-3, is GAGVSQSPSNKVTEKGKDVELRCDPISGHTALYWYRQSLGQGLEFLIYFQGNSAPDKSGLPSDRFSAERTGGSVSTLTIQRTQQEDSAVYLCASSYSWGGTSGNTIYFGEGSWLTVV.

At least ten counts were recorded for this clone. The V gene is TRBV11-2, the J gene TRBJ2-5; D call uncertain. The CDR3 totals 13 residues. Trimming shortened V by 0 bases and J by 5 bases, and 7 bases separated the two germline ends. The germline V gene encodes CDR1 SGHAT and CDR2 FQNNGV. In DNA form, the CDR3 reads TGTGCCAGCAGCTTAGATCTGGGTGAGACCCAGTACTTC. As protein: CASSLDLGETQYF. Using reference TRBV11-2 and TRBJ2-5 for the parts outside the CDR3, the full variable domain is EAGVAQSPRYKIIEKRQSVAFWCNPISGHATLYWYQQILGQGPKLLIQFQNNGVVDDSQLPKDRFSAERLKGVDSTLKIQPAKLEDSAVYLCASSLDLGETQYFGPGTRLLVL.

This clone occurred once. V and J are TRBV18 and TRBJ2-5, with 10 bases aligning to TRBD2. After removal of 3 bases from V and 3 bases from J, the junction contained 1 base not matched to a gene. CDR3 length equals 14 residues. In germline, CDR1 is KGHSH, CDR2 LQKENI. CDR3 sequence reads: CASSPGLAEETQYF. In nucleotides, the CDR3 is TGTGCCAGCTCACCCGGACTAGCGGAAGAGACCCAGTACTTC. The full variable domain, its missing parts supplied by reference TRBV18 and TRBJ2-5, is NAGVMQNPRHLVRRRGQEARLRCSPMKGHSHVYWYRQLPEEGLKFMVYLQKENIIDESGMPKERFSAEFPKEGPSILRIQQVVRGDSAAYFCASSPGLAEETQYFGPGTRLLVL.